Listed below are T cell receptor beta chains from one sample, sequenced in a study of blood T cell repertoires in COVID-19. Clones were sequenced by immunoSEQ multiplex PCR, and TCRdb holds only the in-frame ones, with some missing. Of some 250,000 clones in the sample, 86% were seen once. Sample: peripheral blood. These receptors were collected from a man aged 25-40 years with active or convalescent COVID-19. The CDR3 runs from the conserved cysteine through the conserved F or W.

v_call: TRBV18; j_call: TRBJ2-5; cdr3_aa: CASSEYQETQYF
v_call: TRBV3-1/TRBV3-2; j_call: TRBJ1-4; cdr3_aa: CASSQESRGREKLFF
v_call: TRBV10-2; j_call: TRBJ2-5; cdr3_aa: CASGVAGGRQETQYF
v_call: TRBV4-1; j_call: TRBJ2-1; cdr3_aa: CASSQGYRAGARQEAGKFF
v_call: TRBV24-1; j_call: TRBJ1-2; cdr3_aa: CATSDTTGGGFYGYTF
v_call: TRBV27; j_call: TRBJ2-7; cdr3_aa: CASSLFREASNEQYF
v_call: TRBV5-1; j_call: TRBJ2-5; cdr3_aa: CASSLAGGETQYF
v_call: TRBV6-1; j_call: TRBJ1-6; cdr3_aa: CASSETDRALLHF
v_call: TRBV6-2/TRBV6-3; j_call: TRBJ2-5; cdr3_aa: CASSLTSGGAQETQYF
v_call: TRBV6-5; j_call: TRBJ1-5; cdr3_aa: CASSQGGHQPQHF
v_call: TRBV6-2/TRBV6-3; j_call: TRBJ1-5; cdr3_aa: CASSYAGASNQPQHF
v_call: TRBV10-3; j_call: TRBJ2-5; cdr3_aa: CAISGSSETQYF
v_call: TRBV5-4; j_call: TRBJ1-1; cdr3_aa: CASSLGGHRDTEAFF
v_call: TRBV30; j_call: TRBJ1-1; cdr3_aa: CAWSFKYTEAFF
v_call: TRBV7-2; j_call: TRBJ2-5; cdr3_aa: CASSLERLALETQYF
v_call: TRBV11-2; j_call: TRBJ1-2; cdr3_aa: CASRKTGNYGYTF
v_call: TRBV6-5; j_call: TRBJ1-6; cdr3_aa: CASSYSMAVAPLHF
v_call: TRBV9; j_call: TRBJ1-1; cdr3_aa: CASSAQGAGTEAFF
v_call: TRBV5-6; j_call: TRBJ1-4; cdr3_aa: CASSTGTAGEKLFF
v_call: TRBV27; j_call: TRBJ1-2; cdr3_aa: CASSSGAGGYTF
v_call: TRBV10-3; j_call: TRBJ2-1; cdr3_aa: CAISEGSNYEQFF
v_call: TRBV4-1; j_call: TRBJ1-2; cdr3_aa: CASSQIRGNFQDYGYTF
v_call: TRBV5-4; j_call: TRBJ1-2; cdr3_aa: CASSLGAEYGYTF
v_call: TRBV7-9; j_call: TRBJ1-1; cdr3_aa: CASSLGAGEAFF
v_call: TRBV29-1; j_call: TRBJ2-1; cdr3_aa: CSVEVGGGISYNEQFF
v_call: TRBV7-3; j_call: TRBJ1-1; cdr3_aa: CASSLTPVGSGGANTEAFF
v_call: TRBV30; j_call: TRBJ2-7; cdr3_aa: CARAAITRTYEQYF
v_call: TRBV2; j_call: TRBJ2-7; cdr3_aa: CASLTGQGIYEQYF
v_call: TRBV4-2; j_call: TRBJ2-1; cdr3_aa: CASSPGVTSGEGNEQFF
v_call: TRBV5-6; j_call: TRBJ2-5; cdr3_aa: CASSLGLEGRTQYF
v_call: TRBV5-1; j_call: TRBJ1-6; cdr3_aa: CASSFITGNNSPLHF
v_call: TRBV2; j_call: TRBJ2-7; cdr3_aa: CASSELTGPSSYEQYF
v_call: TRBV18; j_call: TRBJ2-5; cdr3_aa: CASSPFPLAGGPETQYF
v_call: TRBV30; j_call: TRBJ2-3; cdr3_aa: CAWGLDSSTDTQYF
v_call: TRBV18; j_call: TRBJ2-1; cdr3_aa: CASSPIHTNNEQFF
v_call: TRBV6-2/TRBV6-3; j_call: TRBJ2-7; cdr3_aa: CASSYLDRGDYEQYF
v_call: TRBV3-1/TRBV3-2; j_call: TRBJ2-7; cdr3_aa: CASSQDLGAYYEQYF
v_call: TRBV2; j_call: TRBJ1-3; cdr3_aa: CASRETGLSGNTIYF
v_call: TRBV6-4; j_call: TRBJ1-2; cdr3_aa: CASCQGAPRWGYTF
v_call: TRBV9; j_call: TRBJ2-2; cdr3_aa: CASSQGARNTGELFF
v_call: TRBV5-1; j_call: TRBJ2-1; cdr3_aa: CASSLGLAGNNEQFF
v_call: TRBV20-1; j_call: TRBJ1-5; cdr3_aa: CSASPSRDQPQHF